Listed below are T cell receptor beta chains from one sample, sequenced in a study of T-cell reconstitution after alpha-beta-depleted transplantation in children. TCRdb re-called the PCR reads with MiXCR, one entry per CDR3 protein. The sample includes over 550,000 distinct CDR3 sequences, more than 9% of them seen just once. Specimen: PBMCs from the stem cell graft donor, collected from the stem cell graft. The receptors were sampled from a human donor who donated a stem cell graft to a child with acute myeloid leukemia. Both conserved end residues are part of each CDR3. Each record gives: J gene, D gene, clone size, V gene, CDR3 protein, CDR3 DNA. The D gene is left open where the match is weak. The size of a clone is reported for some rows only, either as once, few or many, or as a class for expanded clones.

J gene: TRBJ2-7; D gene: -; clone size: few; V gene: TRBV12-3/TRBV12-4; CDR3 protein: CASSLIGGPRTEQYF; CDR3 DNA: TGTGCCAGCAGTTTGATCGGGGGCCCGAGGACCGAGCAGTACTTC
J gene: TRBJ2-1; D gene: -; clone size: many; V gene: TRBV2; CDR3 protein: CASSEYRGAGQFF; CDR3 DNA: TGTGCCAGCAGTGAGTACAGGGGAGCGGGGCAGTTCTTC
J gene: TRBJ2-3; D gene: -; clone size: -; V gene: TRBV29-1; CDR3 protein: CSVSDWASTDTQYF; CDR3 DNA: TGCAGCGTTTCGGACTGGGCTAGCACAGATACGCAGTATTTT
J gene: TRBJ2-5; D gene: TRBD2; clone size: -; V gene: TRBV20-1; CDR3 protein: CSAKRGRIGETQYF; CDR3 DNA: TGCAGTGCGAAGCGGGGTCGTATTGGAGAGACCCAGTACTTC
J gene: TRBJ2-1; D gene: TRBD1; clone size: -; V gene: TRBV15; CDR3 protein: CATSSPSQGENEQFF; CDR3 DNA: TGTGCCACCAGCAGTCCCTCACAGGGGGAAAATGAGCAGTTCTTC
J gene: TRBJ1-1; D gene: -; clone size: once; V gene: TRBV12-3/TRBV12-4; CDR3 protein: CASSVNSRTEAFF; CDR3 DNA: TGTGCCAGCAGTGTGAATAGTAGGACTGAAGCTTTCTTT
J gene: TRBJ2-1; D gene: -; clone size: -; V gene: TRBV5-4; CDR3 protein: CASSWGQGPHNEQFF; CDR3 DNA: TGTGCCAGCAGCTGGGGCCAGGGACCCCACAATGAGCAGTTCTTC
J gene: TRBJ1-6; D gene: TRBD1; clone size: many; V gene: TRBV15; CDR3 protein: CATSTLGTGGSPLHF; CDR3 DNA: TGTGCCACCAGCACCCTTGGGACAGGGGGTTCACCCCTCCACTTT
J gene: TRBJ2-7; D gene: -; clone size: few; V gene: TRBV20-1; CDR3 protein: CSAPTPINDYEQYF; CDR3 DNA: TGCAGTGCCCCCACCCCAATAAATGACTACGAGCAGTACTTC
J gene: TRBJ2-5; D gene: TRBD1; clone size: -; V gene: TRBV4-2; CDR3 protein: CASSSTGAEETQYF; CDR3 DNA: TGTGCCAGCAGCTCGACAGGGGCAGAGGAGACCCAGTACTTC
J gene: TRBJ2-1; D gene: TRBD2; clone size: few; V gene: TRBV4-2; CDR3 protein: CASSNSGTSGGNEQFF; CDR3 DNA: TGTGCCAGCAGCAACTCCGGGACTAGCGGGGGGAATGAGCAGTTCTTC
J gene: TRBJ1-6; D gene: -; clone size: few; V gene: TRBV11-2; CDR3 protein: CASSSPRDHSPLHF; CDR3 DNA: TGTGCCAGCAGCTCCCCCAGGGATCATTCACCCCTCCACTTT
J gene: TRBJ2-1; D gene: -; clone size: many; V gene: TRBV7-3; CDR3 protein: CASSLGSRFDEQFF; CDR3 DNA: TGTGCCAGCAGCTTAGGATCCAGATTTGATGAGCAGTTCTTC
J gene: TRBJ2-7; D gene: TRBD1; clone size: -; V gene: TRBV29-1; CDR3 protein: CSVAPGQGSYEQYF; CDR3 DNA: TGCAGCGTTGCTCCGGGACAGGGATCCTACGAGCAGTACTTC
J gene: TRBJ2-7; D gene: -; clone size: -; V gene: TRBV20-1; CDR3 protein: CSARGRLSYEQYF; CDR3 DNA: TGCAGTGCTAGAGGCCGGCTCTCCTACGAGCAGTACTTC
J gene: TRBJ2-1; D gene: TRBD2; clone size: many; V gene: TRBV7-6; CDR3 protein: CASSLAGEGLAGNEQFF; CDR3 DNA: TGTGCCAGCAGCTTAGCGGGGGAAGGACTAGCGGGAAATGAGCAGTTCTTC
J gene: TRBJ1-6; D gene: TRBD1; clone size: few; V gene: TRBV20-1; CDR3 protein: CSARMGQNNSPLHF; CDR3 DNA: TGCAGTGCTAGAATGGGACAGAACAATTCACCCCTCCACTTT
J gene: TRBJ2-1; D gene: TRBD2; clone size: many; V gene: TRBV12-3/TRBV12-4; CDR3 protein: CASSLSGRARNEQFF; CDR3 DNA: TGTGCCAGCAGTTTGAGCGGGAGGGCCAGGAATGAGCAGTTCTTC